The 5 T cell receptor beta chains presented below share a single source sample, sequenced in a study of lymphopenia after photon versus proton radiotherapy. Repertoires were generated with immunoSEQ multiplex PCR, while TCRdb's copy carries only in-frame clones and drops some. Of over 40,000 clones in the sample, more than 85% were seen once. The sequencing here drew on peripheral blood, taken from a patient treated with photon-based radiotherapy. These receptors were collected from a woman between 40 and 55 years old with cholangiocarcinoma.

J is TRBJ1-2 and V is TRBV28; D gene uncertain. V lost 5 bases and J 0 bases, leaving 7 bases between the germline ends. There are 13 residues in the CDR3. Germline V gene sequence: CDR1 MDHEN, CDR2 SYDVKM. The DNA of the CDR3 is TGTGCCAGCAGTGACGTAGCTAACTATGGCTACACCTTC. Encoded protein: CASSDVANYGYTF.

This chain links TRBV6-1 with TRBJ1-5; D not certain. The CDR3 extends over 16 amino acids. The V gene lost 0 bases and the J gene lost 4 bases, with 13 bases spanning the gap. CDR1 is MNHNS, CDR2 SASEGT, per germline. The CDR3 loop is CASSEALEGANQPQHF. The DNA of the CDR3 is TGTGCCAGCAGTGAAGCGCTTGAGGGAGCAAATCAGCCCCAGCATTTT.

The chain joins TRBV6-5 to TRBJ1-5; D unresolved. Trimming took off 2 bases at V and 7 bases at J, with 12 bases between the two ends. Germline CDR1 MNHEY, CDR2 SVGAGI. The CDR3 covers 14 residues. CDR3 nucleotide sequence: TGTGCCAGCAGTTACGGGCAACAATCACAGCCCCAGCATTTT. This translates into CASSYGQQSQPQHF.

Here the CDR3 reads CASSLGQKNEKLFF. CDR3 coding DNA: TGTGCCAGCAGCTTGGGCCAGAAAAATGAAAAACTGTTTTTT. V and J are TRBV5-8 and TRBJ1-4; no firm D call. Trimming took 0 bases from V and 5 from J, leaving 8 bases between them. The CDR3 length is 14 residues. Germline CDR1 SGHTS, CDR2 YDEGEE.

The CDR3 nucleotides are TGTGCCAGCAGCCCGACAGGTACTAACTATGGCTACACCTTC. Its protein is CASSPTGTNYGYTF. V and J are TRBV7-9 and TRBJ1-2; possibly TRBD1 for D (6 bases). CDR3 length: 14 residues. V was shortened by 5 bases and J by 0 bases, with 10 bases between the two germline ends. Germline CDR1 and CDR2: SEHNR and FQNEAQ (reference sequence).